This T cell receptor (beta chain) derives from a study of T cell repertoires in cytomegalovirus infection (dated by TCRdb to about 2019). Study-level background: The peptide stimulations were aimed at well-studied HLA-B-restricted epitopes as well as recently identified HLA-C-restricted CMV epitopes, whose presentation resists viral immunomodulation. The HLA type of each donor mattered for the analysis, because public TCR beta signatures pointed to carriage of CMV infection along with the matching HLA type.

Broader findings and caveats from the paper: In both this cohort and an independent cohort of a few hundred donors, the cumulative frequency of public TCR beta family members distinguished carriers of CMV infection plus the relevant HLA type. In the ex vivo response, HLA-C-restricted CMV-specific TCR beta clonotypes were dominant, and in two of eight donors the single most frequent clonotype came from this HLA-C-restricted group.

The sequencer was an Illumina HiSeq 1500. TCRdb redid the processing of the public reads, applying fastp at Q25 and MiXCR, and retained in-frame beta chains. Every entry covers one CDR3 protein and lists the most common genes and DNA from its rows. The sample table contains around 55,000 distinct CDR3 sequences; only one count was recorded for over 15% of them. The leading ten clones occupy more than 20% of the sample. Measured from the cysteine to the phenylalanine, the CDR3 is 14 residues long. Only the CDR3 DNA stays, 42 bases, in frame from base 1. The junction shows trimming of 2 bases on V and 2 bases on J, plus 9 bases between the germline ends. CDR1 and CDR2 are read off the germline V gene (reference sequence) as SEHNR and FQNEAQ. Per the publication, the treatment or condition label means: in vitro stimulation with specific CMV peptide epitopes to enrich CMV-specific T cells. This clonotype was counted between two and nine times. The target of this receptor is not known. Within one base of it there is no much larger clone, and no base qualities were kept.

Sequences were derived from CD8+ T cells from cultured PBMCs, sampled from culture after CMV antigen stimulation. Rearrangement joined TRBV7-9 to TRBJ2-5; the D gene identity is not certain. The origin of this receptor is a human donor in good health (CMV status not recorded). Some clones in this sample may be carry-over from other donors' samples. At the DNA level, the sequence is TGTGCCAGCAGCTTACGCGCAGAGCAAGAGACCCAGTACTTC. Protein translation: CASSLRAEQETQYF.